These 14 T cell receptor beta chains share one sample of origin, sequenced in a study of T cell repertoires in cytomegalovirus infection. These receptors' antigens are unknown. TCRdb ran MiXCR on the reads and lists one entry per CDR3 protein. The data show roughly 920,000 distinct CDR3 sequences, roughly 31% seen once. The sample was cultured CD8+ T cells from PBMCs, taken from culture after CMV antigen stimulation. The receptor source for this set is a human donor in good health (CMV status not recorded). Some clones in this sample may be carry-over from other donors' samples.

The sample holds a few counts of this clonotype. The chain carries TRBV10-3 and TRBJ2-1; 10 bases fit TRBD2. CDR1 is ENHRY and CDR2 is SYGVKD in the germline V gene. Unmatched junction bases numbered 7, after V lost 6 bases and J lost 5 bases. This CDR3 has 15 amino acids. CDR3 region: CAIRAPSGGNNEQFF. The CDR3 DNA reads TGTGCCATCAGGGCCCCTAGCGGGGGTAACAATGAGCAGTTCTTC.

This chain links TRBV4-1 with TRBJ1-1; D not certain. The germline V and J ends were trimmed by 6 bases and 1 base, with 12 bases remaining between them. The length of the CDR3 is 14 residues. Germline V CDR1 and CDR2: MGHRA, YSYEKL. The CDR3 here is CASRTDGGNTEAFF. CDR3 coding DNA: TGCGCCAGCAGAACAGACGGAGGGAACACTGAAGCTTTCTTT.

Remarks on this clonotype: The junction departs from germline at one end; a sequencing error may be responsible. The chain joins TRBV4-1 to TRBJ2-2; D possibly matches TRBD1 or TRBD2 (5 bases each). The CDR3 spans 18 residues. Germline V gene sequence: CDR1 MGHRA, CDR2 YSYEKL. The CDR3 sequence is CASSPATSGTGNAGELFF. DNA of the CDR3: TGCGCCAGCAGCCCGGCAACTTCCGGGACGGGGAACGCCGGGGAGCTGTTTTTT.

A few counts support this clonotype. The rearrangement joins TRBV6-2 or TRBV6-3 to TRBJ2-1; tentatively, D is TRBD1 (6 bases). The germline V gene encodes CDR1 MNHEY and CDR2 SVGEGT. V was shortened by 5 bases and J by 10 bases, with 12 bases between the two germline ends. The CDR3 has 12 residues. CDR3 region: CASSPRTDEQFF. The CDR3 DNA follows: TGTGCCAGCAGTCCGAGGACAGACGAGCAGTTCTTC.

This clonotype has only a few counts. The chain couples TRBV5-6 to TRBJ2-5; TRBD1 agrees at 7 bases. CDR3 length: 14 residues. The germline V gene encodes CDR1 SGHDT and CDR2 YYEEEE. With V trimmed by 0 bases and J by 6 bases, 5 bases remained unmatched. The CDR3 DNA follows: TGTGCCAGCAGCTTGGAACAGGGGCTGAAGACCCAGTACTTC. It specifies CASSLEQGLKTQYF.

This clonotype was counted many times. The gene calls are TRBV7-6 and TRBJ2-7, with 10 bases fitting TRBD1. The germline gives CDR1 SGHVS, CDR2 FNYEAQ. With V trimmed by 3 bases and J by 5 bases, 7 bases remained unmatched. This CDR3 spans 15 amino acids. The CDR3 loop reads CASSLSGTGADEQYV. CDR3 sequence (DNA): TGTGCCAGCAGCTTGAGCGGGACAGGGGCAGACGAGCAGTACGTC.

This clonotype was counted only a few times. The V and J genes are TRBV6-1 and TRBJ1-5; D remains unclear. V lost 4 bases, J lost 3 bases, and 10 bases lay in between. The CDR3 has 14 residues. From germline, CDR1 is MNHNS and CDR2 SASEGT. CDR3 nucleotides: TGTGCCAGCAGTGGAGGACCGATCAATCAGCCCCAGCATTTT. Its protein product is CASSGGPINQPQHF.

This clonotype was recorded a few times. The genes are TRBV7-4 and TRBJ2-1, with 15 bases lining up with TRBD2. The CDR3 extends over 19 amino acids. V dropped 1 base and J dropped 0; count of bases not matched to a gene: 4. CDR1 SGHVT and CDR2 SQSDAQ come from the germline V gene. This CDR3 is CASSLGGLAGGFSYNEQFF. The CDR3 DNA reads TGTGCCAGCAGCTTAGGGGGACTAGCGGGGGGCTTCTCCTACAATGAGCAGTTCTTC.

The V call is TRBV6-5, the J call TRBJ1-6; D is undetermined. Germline CDR1 and CDR2: MNHEY and SVGAGI. The CDR3 contains 17 residues. Trimming took 2 bases from V and 0 from J, leaving 11 bases between them. The CDR3 DNA sequence: TGTGCCAGCAGTTACGTCCAGGAAAGCTCCTATAATTCACCCCTCCACTTT. The encoded protein is CASSYVQESSYNSPLHF.

Only a few counts were recorded for this clonotype. V and J are TRBV12-3 or TRBV12-4 and TRBJ1-2; TRBD1 matches 7 bases. The CDR3 extends over 12 amino acids. J lost 8 bases, V lost 6 bases, and 6 bases had no gene match. Here the CDR3 reads CASRGQERGYTF. The CDR3 nucleotides are TGTGCCAGCAGAGGACAGGAACGAGGCTACACCTTC.

This clonotype was seen a few times. The rearrangement uses TRBV6-5 and TRBJ2-7; either TRBD1 or TRBD2 may supply D (6 bases each). There are 14 residues in the CDR3. Per germline, CDR1 MNHEY and CDR2 SVGAGI. The V end lost 0 bases, the J end lost 6 bases, and 12 bases lay between the germline ends. CDR3 nucleotides: TGTGCCAGCAGTTACTCGGGGGGCCGGGGCGAGCAGTACTTC. Protein: CASSYSGGRGEQYF.

This clonotype appeared a few times. The chain combines TRBV28 with TRBJ2-1; D gene uncertain. The ends were cut back, 6 bases at V and 5 bases at J, with 14 bases in the middle. Germline V gene lookup returns CDR1 MDHEN and CDR2 SYDVKM. This CDR3 is 14 amino acids long. The CDR3 DNA sequence: TGTGCCAGCAGGTCCATGGTTCCCGACAATGAGCAGTTCTTC. It codes for CASRSMVPDNEQFF.

This clonotype was picked up a small number of times. The V call is TRBV7-6, the J call TRBJ1-2, with D hard to call. CDR1 is SGHVS, CDR2 FNYEAQ, per germline. CDR3 size: 11 residues. As DNA, the CDR3 is TGTCCCTTGGGCCTCGGTTTTGGCTACACCTTC. Protein sequence: CPLGLGFGYTF. The full variable domain, its missing parts supplied by reference TRBV7-6 and TRBJ1-2, is GAGVSQSPRYKVTKRGQDVALRCDPISGHVSLYWYRQALGQGPEFLTYFNYEAQQDKSGLPNDRFSAERPEGSISTLTIQRTEQRDSAMYRCPLGLGFGYTFGSGTRLTVV.

The rearrangement links TRBV7-6 to TRBJ2-1; D is perhaps TRBD1 or TRBD2 (5 bases each). V lost 2 bases, J lost 0 bases, and 17 bases lay in between. The CDR3 contains 18 residues. Germline V CDR1 and CDR2: SGHVS, FNYEAQ. The CDR3 is CASSLTPMGVSSYNEQFF. DNA for the CDR3: TGTGCCAGCAGCTTAACACCGATGGGGGTCAGCTCCTACAATGAGCAGTTCTTC.